This entry lists 13 T cell receptor beta chains sequenced from one sample in a study of beta chain features in type 1 diabetes. TCRB transcripts that were expressed got sequenced, as all of the isolated RNA had been reverse transcribed. Libraries were prepared by immunoSEQ multiplex PCR; TCRdb keeps only in-frame clonotypes and omits some of them. The sample holds about 450,000 clones, approximately 10% seen once. The sequenced sample was naive CD4+ T cells from blood. The receptors were gathered from a woman aged 18 to 35 in good health.

The gene calls are TRBV30 and TRBJ1-4; TRBD1 matches at 10 bases. CDR1 and CDR2 from the germline V gene are GTSNPN and SVGIG (reference sequence). CDR3 length equals 16 residues. V shed 7 bases and J 10 bases; nucleotides not matched to a gene: 18. The CDR3 nucleotides read TGTGCCTCTAACCAAGGCCCGGGACAGGGGTTAGGAAAACTGTTTTTT. Translated, it gives CASNQGPGQGLGKLFF.

This chain connects TRBV7-8 to TRBJ1-5; D is unclear. The CDR3 runs to 14 residues. Trimming cost V 1 base and J 2 bases, with 6 bases left between them. CDR1 and CDR2 from the germline V gene are SGHVS and FQNEAQ. CDR3 in amino acids: CASSLGRGNQPQHF. CDR3 coding DNA: TGTGCCAGCAGCTTAGGACGGGGCAATCAGCCCCAGCATTTT. Using reference TRBV7-8 and TRBJ1-5 for the parts outside the CDR3, the full variable domain is GAGVSQSPRYKVAKRGQDVALRCDPISGHVSLFWYQQALGQGPEFLTYFQNEAQLDKSGLPSDRFFAERPEGSVSTLKIQRTQQEDSAVYLCASSLGRGNQPQHFGDGTRLSIL.

This clone turned up a few times. The chain is built from TRBV18 and TRBJ1-6, with a weak D call TRBD1 (5 bases). Germline CDR1 is KGHSH and CDR2 is LQKENI. The CDR3 consists of 14 residues. Trimming shortened V by 5 bases and J by 5 bases, and 10 bases separated the two germline ends. CDR3: CASSSDRNNSPLHF. The CDR3 DNA is TGTGCCAGCTCATCAGACAGAAATAATTCACCCCTCCACTTT.

The J gene is TRBJ2-4, the V gene TRBV4-3; 8 nucleotides line up with TRBD1. V lost 1 base, J lost 7 bases, and 9 bases stayed unmatched. This CDR3 is built from 16 residues. Per germline, CDR1 LGHNA and CDR2 YSLEER. The CDR3 DNA reads as TGCGCCAGCAGCCAAGTCTCCGGGACAGGTCGGAACATTCAGTACTTC. It translates to CASSQVSGTGRNIQYF.

This clone was seen a handful of times. This sequence joins TRBV6-9 and TRBJ2-3; D may be TRBD1 or TRBD2 (5 bases each). V shed 1 base and J shed 0 bases, with 23 bases lying between them. The CDR3 length is 20 residues. Germline V lookup: CDR1 MNHGY, CDR2 SVAAGI. CDR3 loop: CASSYWDGPKYYRSTDTQYF. CDR3 DNA: TGTGCCAGCAGTTATTGGGACGGCCCCAAGTACTATCGTAGCACAGATACGCAGTATTTT.

The V call is TRBV9, the J call TRBJ1-1; D is uncertain. The germline gives CDR1 SGDLS, CDR2 YYNGEE. Trimming removed 5 bases from V and 4 bases from J, with 12 bases in between. The CDR3 is made up of 13 amino acids. The CDR3 coding sequence is TGTGCCAGCAGTAGAGTGAGTACCACTGAAGCTTTCTTT. This gives the protein CASSRVSTTEAFF.

The chain recombines TRBV7-9 with TRBJ2-7, with 8 positions matching TRBD1. Germline V gene data show CDR1 as SEHNR and CDR2 as FQNEAQ (reference sequence). The CDR3 sequence is 13 residues long. The V and J ends lost 6 bases and 3 bases, in that order; junction bases with no gene match: 4. CDR3 loop: CASRPGTGYEQYF. The DNA for the CDR3 is TGTGCCAGCAGACCCGGGACAGGCTACGAGCAGTACTTC.

The V and J genes are TRBV25-1 and TRBJ2-5, with a tentative D call TRBD1 (6 bases). From germline, CDR1 is MGHDK and CDR2 SYGVNS. The CDR3 spans 15 residues. V lost 1 base to trimming and J lost 4 bases, with 13 bases between them. Here the CDR3 reads CASSEFNRETETQYF. The CDR3 DNA reads TGTGCCAGCAGTGAATTTAACAGGGAGACAGAGACCCAGTACTTC.

V gene TRBV11-2 combines with J gene TRBJ1-1, with D unresolved. The V gene lost 3 bases and the J gene lost 3 bases, with 14 bases spanning the gap. This CDR3 spans 15 amino acids. CDR1 is SGHAT and CDR2 is FQNNGV in the germline V gene. The CDR3 spells CASSLAISRDTEAFF. CDR3 in DNA: TGTGCCAGCAGCTTGGCTATCTCGAGGGACACTGAAGCTTTCTTT.

The rearrangement links TRBV9 to TRBJ2-1, with a weak D call TRBD1 (6 bases). Germline V gene lookup returns CDR1 SGDLS and CDR2 YYNGEE. Trimming left V 1 base short and J 0 bases short, with 17 bases between. This CDR3 comprises 18 residues. CDR3 protein: CASSVTPGQRSSYNEQFF. The CDR3 DNA reads as TGTGCCAGCAGCGTAACTCCTGGACAGCGGAGCTCCTACAATGAGCAGTTCTTC.

The chain recombines TRBV5-4 with TRBJ2-3, with 14 nucleotides matching TRBD2. V shed 4 bases and J 6 bases; nucleotides not matched to a gene: 7. This CDR3 contains 16 residues. Germline CDR1 SGHNT, CDR2 YYREEE (reference sequence). CDR3 sequence (DNA): TGTGCCAGCAGCCGCGGACTAGCGGGGGGCCGGGATACGCAGTATTTT. It specifies CASSRGLAGGRDTQYF.

The chain's CDR3 is CASSSFPGSPNTGELFF. Here the CDR3 DNA reads TGCGCCAGCAGCTCTTTCCCCGGCAGTCCGAACACCGGGGAGCTGTTTTTT. V usage is TRBV5-1 and J usage is TRBJ2-2; D unclear. This CDR3 spans 17 amino acids. Germline V gene sequence: CDR1 SGHRS, CDR2 YFSETQ. V was trimmed by 3 bases and J by 0 bases, leaving 15 bases between them.

This clone was detected only a few times. The chain carries TRBV6-5 and TRBJ2-3, with unresolved D. CDR1 is MNHEY and CDR2 is SVGAGI in the germline V gene. Trimming took off 0 bases at V and 4 bases at J, with 8 bases between the two ends. The CDR3 sequence is 14 residues long. The CDR3 nucleotides are TGTGCCAGCAGTTACTCGAAAGTAGCAGATACGCAGTATTTT. Protein product: CASSYSKVADTQYF.